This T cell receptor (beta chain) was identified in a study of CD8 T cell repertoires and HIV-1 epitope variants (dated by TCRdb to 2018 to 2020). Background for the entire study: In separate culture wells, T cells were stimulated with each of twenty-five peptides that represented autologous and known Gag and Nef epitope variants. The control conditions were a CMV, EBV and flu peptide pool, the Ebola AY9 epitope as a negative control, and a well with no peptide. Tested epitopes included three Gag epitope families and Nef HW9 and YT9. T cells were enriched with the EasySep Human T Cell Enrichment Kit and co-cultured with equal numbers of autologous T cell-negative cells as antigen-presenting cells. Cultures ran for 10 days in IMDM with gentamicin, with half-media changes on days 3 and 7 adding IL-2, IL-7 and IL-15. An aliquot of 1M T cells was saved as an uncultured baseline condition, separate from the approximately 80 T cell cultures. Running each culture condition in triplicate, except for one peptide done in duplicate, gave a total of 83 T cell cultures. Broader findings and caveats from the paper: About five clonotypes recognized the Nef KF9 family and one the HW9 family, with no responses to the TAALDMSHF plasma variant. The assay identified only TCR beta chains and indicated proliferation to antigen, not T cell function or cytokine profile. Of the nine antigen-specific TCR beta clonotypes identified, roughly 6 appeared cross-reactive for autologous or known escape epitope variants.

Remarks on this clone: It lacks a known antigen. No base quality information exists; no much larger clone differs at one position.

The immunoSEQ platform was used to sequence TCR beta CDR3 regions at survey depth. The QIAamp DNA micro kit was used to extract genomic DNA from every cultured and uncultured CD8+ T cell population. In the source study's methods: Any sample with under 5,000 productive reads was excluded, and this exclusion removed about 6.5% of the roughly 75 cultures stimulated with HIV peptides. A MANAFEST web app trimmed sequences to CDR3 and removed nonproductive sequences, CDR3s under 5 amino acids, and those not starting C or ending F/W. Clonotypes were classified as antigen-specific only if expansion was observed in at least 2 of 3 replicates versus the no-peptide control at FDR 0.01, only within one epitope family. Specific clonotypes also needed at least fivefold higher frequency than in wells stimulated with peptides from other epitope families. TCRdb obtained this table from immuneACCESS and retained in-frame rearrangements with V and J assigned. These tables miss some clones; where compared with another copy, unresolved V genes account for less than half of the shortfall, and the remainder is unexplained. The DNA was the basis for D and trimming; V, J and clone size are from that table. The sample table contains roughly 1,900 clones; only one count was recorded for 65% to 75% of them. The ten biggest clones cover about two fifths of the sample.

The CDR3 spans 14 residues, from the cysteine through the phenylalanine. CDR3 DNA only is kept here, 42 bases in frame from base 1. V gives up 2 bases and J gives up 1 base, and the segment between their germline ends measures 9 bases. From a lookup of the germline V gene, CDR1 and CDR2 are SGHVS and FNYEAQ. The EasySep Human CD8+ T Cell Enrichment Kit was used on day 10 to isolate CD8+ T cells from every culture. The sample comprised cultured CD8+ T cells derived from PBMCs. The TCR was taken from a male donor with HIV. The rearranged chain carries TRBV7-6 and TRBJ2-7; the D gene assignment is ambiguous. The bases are TGTGCCAGCAGCTTACTGGACGGATCCTACGAGCAGTACTTC. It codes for CASSLLDGSYEQYF.